The 25 T cell receptor beta chains listed next were all sequenced from one sample in a study of siplizumab effects on memory and regulatory T cells. Assay used: immunoSEQ multiplex PCR; TCRdb lists only in-frame clones, some missing. The sample carries about 87,000 clones, approximately 88% recorded once. Sequencing used Tregs sorted from blood. The receptors were gathered from a human donor in good health.

The gene calls are TRBV30 and TRBJ1-1, with 7 bases that match TRBD1. Unmatched junction bases numbered 3, after V lost 1 base and J lost 4 bases. The CDR3 has 13 residues. CDR1 and CDR2 (germline): GTSNPN, SVGIG (reference sequence). CDR3 nucleotides: TGTGCCTGGAGTGCTAACAGGGGCACTGAAGCTTTCTTT. This sequence encodes CAWSANRGTEAFF.

The gene calls are TRBV5-6 and TRBJ1-2; weak D call: TRBD1 (6 bases). CDR3 size: 15 residues. V was clipped by 4 bases and J by 3 bases, with 16 bases between them. Germline loops: CDR1 SGHDT, CDR2 YYEEEE. The CDR3 loop reads CASSPTGGYDYGYTF. The DNA of the CDR3 is TGTGCCAGCAGCCCGACAGGAGGATACGACTATGGCTACACCTTC. Filled out from reference TRBV5-6 and TRBJ1-2, the complete variable domain reads DAGVTQSPTHLIKTRGQQVTLRCSPKSGHDTVSWYQQALGQGPQFIFQYYEEEERQRGNFPDRFSGHQFPNYSSELNVNALLLGDSALYLCASSPTGGYDYGYTFGSGTRLTVV.

The chain recombines TRBV10-1 with TRBJ1-6, with TRBD1 as a possible D gene (6 bases). V was cut by 2 bases and J by 2 bases, with 13 bases left in between. Germline CDR1 WNHNN, CDR2 SYGVQD (reference sequence). This CDR3 is 17 amino acids long. The CDR3 DNA sequence: TGCGCCAGCAGTGAGATCGACAGGAGGCCCTATAATTCACCCCTCCACTTT. It encodes CASSEIDRRPYNSPLHF.

The rearrangement links TRBV5-1 to TRBJ1-2; D unclear. The germline V and J ends were trimmed by 0 bases and 5 bases, with 5 bases remaining between them. Germline V lookup: CDR1 SGHRS, CDR2 YFSETQ. CDR3 length: 12 residues. The CDR3 protein is CASSLDQYGYTF. For the CDR3, the DNA is TGCGCCAGCAGCTTGGATCAATATGGCTACACCTTC. The full variable domain, completed using reference TRBV5-1 and TRBJ1-2, is KAGVTQTPRYLIKTRGQQVTLSCSPISGHRSVSWYQQTPGQGLQFLFEYFSETQRNKGNFPGRFSGRQFSNSRSEMNVSTLELGDSALYLCASSLDQYGYTFGSGTRLTVV.

The rearrangement links TRBV27 to TRBJ1-6; D is ambiguous. CDR3 length equals 14 residues. The ends were cut back, 3 bases at V and 7 bases at J, with 10 bases in the middle. Germline V CDR1 and CDR2: MNHEY, SMNVEV (reference sequence). CDR3 bases: TGTGCCAGCAGTTTCCTCAGACTGAATTCACCCCTCCACTTT. Its translation: CASSFLRLNSPLHF.

This clone was seen repeatedly, ten times or more. The rearrangement uses TRBV6-5 and TRBJ2-3, with 9 nucleotides matching TRBD1. Trimming removed 5 bases from V and 1 base from J; junction bases left unmatched: 1. The CDR3 loop spans 14 amino acids. Per germline, CDR1 MNHEY and CDR2 SVGAGI. CDR3 coding DNA: TGTGCCAGCAGTAGGACAGGGGGCACAGATACGCAGTATTTT. Amino acid sequence: CASSRTGGTDTQYF.

The chain carries TRBV29-1 and TRBJ1-1; D is uncertain. Trimming shortened V by 6 bases and J by 1 base, and 12 bases separated the two germline ends. Germline V gene lookup returns CDR1 SQVTM and CDR2 ANQGSEA. The CDR3 totals 13 residues. CDR3 amino acids: CSVPRTPNTEAFF. In DNA, the CDR3 is TGCAGCGTGCCCAGGACGCCGAACACTGAAGCTTTCTTT. Looking up the rest from reference TRBV29-1 and TRBJ1-1 gives the full variable domain: SAVISQKPSRDICQRGTSLTIQCQVDSQVTMMFWYRQQPGQSLTLIATANQGSEATYESGFVIDKFPISRPNLTFSTLTVSNMSPEDSSIYLCSVPRTPNTEAFFGQGTRLTVV.

The chain combines TRBV7-8 with TRBJ1-5; D possibly corresponds to TRBD1 (6 bases). Germline V gene lookup returns CDR1 SGHVS and CDR2 FQNEAQ. The CDR3 is 17 residues long. With 0 bases removed from V and 2 bases from J, the gap between germline ends came to 14 bases. The CDR3 nucleotides read TGTGCCAGCAGCTTAGCCGGTGGGGGGGCGGGCAATCAGCCCCAGCATTTT. It encodes CASSLAGGGAGNQPQHF.

The chain couples TRBV5-1 to TRBJ2-3; 9 bases are a match to TRBD2. The CDR3 is 15 residues long. V trimming: 3 bases; J trimming: 0 bases; junction bases outside the gene matches: 2. The germline CDR1 and CDR2 sequences are SGHRS and YFSETQ. The CDR3 region has the DNA TGCGCCAGCAGCTGGCGGGGGGGCAGCACAGATACGCAGTATTTT. Translation: CASSWRGGSTDTQYF.

The chain combines TRBV5-6 with TRBJ1-3, with TRBD1 matching over 9 bases. V shed 4 bases, J shed 4 bases, and the junction held 3 bases outside the gene matches. The CDR3 consists of 14 residues. Germline CDR1 SGHDT, CDR2 YYEEEE. CDR3 nucleotide sequence: TGTGCCAGCAGCCCGGACAGGGGAGGAAACACCATATATTTT. It specifies CASSPDRGGNTIYF.

The gene calls are TRBV25-1 and TRBJ1-6; D call uncertain. Trimming took off 5 bases at V and 0 bases at J, with 5 bases between the two ends. Germline CDR1 MGHDK, CDR2 SYGVNS. The CDR3 spans 14 residues. The CDR3 coding sequence is TGTGCCAGCAGTCCCGGCTCCTATAATTCACCCCTCCACTTT. This sequence encodes CASSPGSYNSPLHF.

V usage is TRBV19 and J usage is TRBJ1-1; no reliable D call. This CDR3 spans 14 amino acids. The germline gives CDR1 LNHDA, CDR2 SQIVND (reference sequence). V lost 0 bases and J 2 bases, leaving 7 bases between the germline ends. The CDR3 sequence is CASSIEQSNTEAFF. CDR3 nucleotide sequence: TGTGCCAGTAGTATAGAACAGTCTAACACTGAAGCTTTCTTT.

The chain couples TRBV15 to TRBJ2-6, with D uncertain. Germline V CDR1 and CDR2: LNHNV, YYDKDF (reference sequence). Trimming shortened V by 0 bases and J by 0 bases, and 12 bases separated the two germline ends. The CDR3 length is 18 residues. CDR3 bases: TGTGCCACCAGCAGAGATCTTCAGGCGAGCTCTGGGGCCAACGTCCTGACTTTC. This sequence encodes CATSRDLQASSGANVLTF.

The chain recombines TRBV9 with TRBJ2-1, with 14 bases aligning to TRBD2. Germline assignment: CDR1 SGDLS and CDR2 YYNGEE. The CDR3 is 15 amino acids. V gave up 3 bases and J gave up 4 bases; unmatched junction bases: 0. The CDR3 here is CASSGTSGGYNEQFF. DNA of the CDR3: TGTGCCAGCAGCGGGACTAGCGGGGGGTACAATGAGCAGTTCTTC.

V is TRBV7-3 and J is TRBJ2-1; no clear D. Per germline, CDR1 SGHTA and CDR2 FQGTGA. This CDR3 spans 14 amino acids. The V end lost 1 base, the J end lost 4 bases, and 8 bases lay between the germline ends. The CDR3 sequence is CASSLNPTYNEQFF. The DNA of the CDR3 is TGTGCCAGCAGCTTAAATCCGACTTACAATGAGCAGTTCTTC.

This chain joins TRBV28 and TRBJ1-1; D is perhaps TRBD1 (5 bases). There are 12 residues in the CDR3. Trimming pared 11 bases from V and 3 bases from J, leaving 13 bases between. The germline V gene has CDR1 MDHEN and CDR2 SYDVKM. DNA for the CDR3: TGTGCCTGGGGAACGGGGCACACTGAAGCTTTCTTT. Translated: CAWGTGHTEAFF. Using reference TRBV28 and TRBJ1-1 for the parts outside the CDR3, the full variable domain is DVKVTQSSRYLVKRTGEKVFLECVQDMDHENMFWYRQDPGLGLRLIYFSYDVKMKEKGDIPEGYSVSREKKERFSLILESASTNQTSMYLCAWGTGHTEAFFGQGTRLTVV.

At least ten counts were recorded for this clone. This sequence joins TRBV27 and TRBJ1-1, with TRBD1 matching 7 bases. Germline CDR1 and CDR2: MNHEY and SMNVEV (reference sequence). The CDR3 runs to 16 residues. V lost 5 bases to trimming and J lost 0 bases; unmatched junction nucleotides: 9. CDR3 nucleotide sequence: TGTGCCAGCAGTCTAACCGGACAGGTTATGAACACTGAAGCTTTCTTT. Its protein is CASSLTGQVMNTEAFF.

This chain uses TRBV18 with TRBJ1-1; no clear D. The CDR3 runs 15 residues. Germline values: CDR1 KGHSH, CDR2 LQKENI. V lost 6 bases and J 5 bases, leaving 19 bases between the germline ends. The CDR3 reads CASSDQFYIGTEAFF. The CDR3 DNA follows: TGTGCCAGCTCGGACCAATTCTACATTGGAACTGAAGCTTTCTTT.

The chain has TRBV6-1 and TRBJ1-1, with D maybe TRBD1 (5 bases). This CDR3 is built from 13 residues. The V and J ends lost 6 bases and 4 bases respectively, with 12 bases between them. The germline gives CDR1 MNHNS, CDR2 SASEGT. The CDR3 loop reads CASSRGPVTEAFF. The CDR3 nucleotides read TGTGCCAGCAGCCGGGGCCCTGTCACTGAAGCTTTCTTT.

In its sample, this clone was seen a few times. The chain carries TRBV19 and TRBJ2-7; D is tentatively TRBD1 or TRBD2 (6 bases each). Trimming left V 4 bases short and J 3 bases short, with 13 bases between. From germline, CDR1 is LNHDA and CDR2 SQIVND (reference sequence). There are 14 residues in the CDR3. CDR3 nucleotide sequence: TGTGCCAGTAGTACCCCACAGGGAGGCTACGAGCAGTACTTC. Translated, it gives CASSTPQGGYEQYF.

This chain joins TRBV5-1 and TRBJ2-5, with a tentative D call TRBD2 (5 bases). This CDR3 region has 12 residues. V gave up 5 bases and J gave up 7 bases, with 12 bases separating them. The V gene's germline CDR1 is SGHRS and CDR2 YFSETQ. CDR3 nucleotide sequence: TGCGCCAGCAGGCCGGGGATGGGGACCCAGTACTTC. It translates to CASRPGMGTQYF.

V gene TRBV27 combines with J gene TRBJ2-1; 12 nucleotides agree with TRBD1. Germline loops: CDR1 MNHEY, CDR2 SMNVEV (reference sequence). With 5 bases clipped from V and 10 bases from J, the junction kept 12 bases outside the gene matches. The CDR3 spans 16 residues. CDR3 sequence reads: CASSQYPGQGAREQFF. The CDR3, as DNA: TGTGCCAGCAGTCAGTACCCGGGACAGGGGGCGCGAGAGCAGTTCTTC.

The chain couples TRBV25-1 to TRBJ1-3; D gene uncertain. Germline V gives CDR1 MGHDK, CDR2 SYGVNS. Trimming removed 5 bases at V and 0 bases at J, with 8 bases between. This CDR3 contains 14 residues. For the CDR3, the DNA is TGTGCCAGCAGTATCATTGGCTCTGGAAACACCATATATTTT. This codes for CASSIIGSGNTIYF.

This clone has a single count. V usage is TRBV5-4 and J usage is TRBJ2-5; 10 nucleotides align to TRBD2. V lost 0 bases to trimming and J lost 5 bases; unmatched junction nucleotides: 4. Looked up from germline, CDR1 is SGHNT and CDR2 is YYREEE (reference sequence). CDR3 length: 15 residues. The CDR3 here is CASSLGSGGLETQYF. CDR3 in DNA: TGTGCCAGCAGCTTGGGTAGCGGGGGGTTGGAGACCCAGTACTTC.

The chain employs TRBV27 and TRBJ1-2, with D possibly being TRBD1 (5 bases). V lost 2 bases, J lost 13 bases, and 17 bases lay in between. This CDR3 is built from 13 residues. Germline V gives CDR1 MNHEY, CDR2 SMNVEV (reference sequence). The DNA for the CDR3 is TGTGCCAGCAGTTTACGGCAGGGATGGGTCGTCACCTTC. Translated, it gives CASSLRQGWVVTF.